Below, 29 T cell receptor beta chains from the same sample are listed, as sequenced in a study of cytomegalovirus exposure and HLA in healthy donors. PCR used 60 Vbeta primers and 13 Jbeta primers. The table came from immunoSEQ multiplex PCR; TCRdb's copy has only in-frame clones and leaves some out. The table records some 160,000 clones, about 84% of them present only once. The sequencing input was PBMCs. These receptors were collected from a male donor in good health and CMV-seronegative.

The chain is built from TRBV7-2 and TRBJ2-5; TRBD1 matches 7 bases. In germline, CDR1 is SGHTA, CDR2 FQGNSA. Trimming took 4 bases from V and 3 from J; bases not matched to a gene: 2. This CDR3 is 13 amino acids long. CDR3 sequence reads: CASSSGTEETQYF. The CDR3 DNA sequence: TGTGCCAGCAGCTCCGGGACAGAAGAGACCCAGTACTTC.

This chain connects TRBV6-4 to TRBJ1-2; D gene unclear. The germline CDR1 and CDR2 sequences are MRHNA and SNTAGT. V lost 2 bases to trimming and J lost 7 bases, with 20 bases between them. The CDR3 is 16 amino acids. The CDR3 region has the DNA TGTGCCAGCAGTGACCGCCCACAATCCCCAACCCCTGGCTACACCTTC. As protein: CASSDRPQSPTPGYTF.

On this clone: At the DNA level, this CDR3 is encoded by other sequences in the same sample as well. This chain joins TRBV7-9 and TRBJ2-1; D might be TRBD2 (5 bases). This CDR3 spans 11 amino acids. V lost 5 bases and J 7 bases, leaving 6 bases between the germline ends. CDR1 is SEHNR, CDR2 FQNEAQ, per germline (reference sequence). In DNA, the CDR3 is TGTGCCAGCAGCCGAGGGAATGAGCAGTTCTTC. Translation: CASSRGNEQFF.

V usage is TRBV6-1 and J usage is TRBJ1-4; 8 bases fit TRBD1. This CDR3 spans 14 amino acids. With V trimmed by 6 bases and J by 6 bases, 6 bases remained unmatched. Germline CDR1 is MNHNS and CDR2 is SASEGT. CDR3 region: CASSAGQGYEKLFF. CDR3 DNA: TGTGCCAGCAGCGCAGGACAGGGTTATGAAAAACTGTTTTTT.

The sample holds a few counts of this clone. Other DNA sequences in the sample encode the same CDR3. V gene TRBV28 combines with J gene TRBJ1-4, with TRBD1 matching over 7 bases. This CDR3 spans 14 amino acids. With V trimmed by 2 bases and J by 6 bases, 3 bases remained unmatched. Per germline, CDR1 MDHEN and CDR2 SYDVKM. In nucleotides, the CDR3 is TGTGCCAGCAGTTTAGGGCAGGGGGATGAAAAACTGTTTTTT. Residues: CASSLGQGDEKLFF.

This rearrangement joins TRBV10-2 to TRBJ1-2, with D possibly being TRBD1 (5 bases). The CDR3 sequence is 13 residues long. Germline V lookup: CDR1 WSHSY, CDR2 SAAADI. V was cut by 1 base and J by 7 bases, with 10 bases left in between. CDR3 sequence reads: CASSEWGVGGYTF. CDR3 coding DNA: TGCGCCAGCAGTGAGTGGGGGGTAGGTGGCTACACCTTC.

As regards this clone: The sample contains more than one DNA sequence encoding this CDR3. This sequence joins TRBV14 and TRBJ2-1, with a weak D call TRBD2 (5 bases). The germline V gene has CDR1 SGHDN and CDR2 FVKESK. The CDR3 extends over 12 amino acids. V lost 8 bases to trimming and J lost 7 bases, with 12 bases between them. The CDR3 coding sequence is TGTGCCAGCGCCGGCGGGCTAAATGAGCAGTTCTTC. It translates to CASAGGLNEQFF. The full variable domain, with the rest looked up from reference TRBV14 and TRBJ2-1, is EAGVTQFPSHSVIEKGQTVTLRCDPISGHDNLYWYRRVMGKEIKFLLHFVKESKQDESGMPNNRFLAERTGGTYSTLKVQPAELEDSGVYFCASAGGLNEQFFGPGTRLTVL.

The J gene is TRBJ2-5, the V gene TRBV5-1; 7 bases line up with TRBD1. The V and J ends lost 3 bases and 5 bases, in that order; junction bases with no gene match: 16. From germline, CDR1 is SGHRS and CDR2 YFSETQ. This CDR3 region has 17 residues. In DNA, the CDR3 is TGCGCCAGCAGCTCCGGCCGCGACAGGGTGTCGTGGGAGACCCAGTACTTC. It encodes CASSSGRDRVSWETQYF.

The V call is TRBV6-1, the J call TRBJ2-7; 7 nucleotides match TRBD1. The CDR3 spans 15 residues. Trimming cost V 2 bases and J 2 bases; bases outside gene matches: 6. Germline V lookup: CDR1 MNHNS, CDR2 SASEGT. CDR3 bases: TGTGCCAGCAGTGAACTGTGGGACAGCCCCTACGAGCAGTACTTC. It translates to CASSELWDSPYEQYF.

The DNA for the CDR3 is TGTGCCAGCAGTGAAAGGGGGACCCAAGAGACCCAGTACTTC. It specifies CASSERGTQETQYF. This rearrangement joins TRBV25-1 to TRBJ2-5; possible D gene TRBD1, 6 bases. Between the trimmed V and J ends, which lost 2 bases and 1 base, there was a span of 8 bases. The CDR3 is 14 amino acids. From germline, CDR1 is MGHDK and CDR2 SYGVNS.

The chain uses TRBV18 and TRBJ1-1, with D perhaps matching TRBD1 (6 bases). Trimming took off 4 bases at V and 1 base at J, with 13 bases between the two ends. The CDR3 is 15 amino acids. In germline, CDR1 is KGHSH, CDR2 LQKENI. The CDR3 reads CASSRRQEANTEAFF. The CDR3 DNA reads TGTGCCAGCTCACGCCGACAGGAGGCGAACACTGAAGCTTTCTTT. The full variable domain, its missing parts supplied by reference TRBV18 and TRBJ1-1, is NAGVMQNPRHLVRRRGQEARLRCSPMKGHSHVYWYRQLPEEGLKFMVYLQKENIIDESGMPKERFSAEFPKEGPSILRIQQVVRGDSAAYFCASSRRQEANTEAFFGQGTRLTVV.

The CDR3 is CASGGTSGNTGELFF. CDR3 DNA: TGTGCCAGCGGGGGGACTAGCGGGAACACCGGGGAGCTGTTTTTT. The chain uses TRBV25-1 and TRBJ2-2, with 11 bases aligning to TRBD2. This CDR3 is built from 15 residues. The V gene end was trimmed by 8 bases and the J gene end by 1 base; junction bases not matched to a gene: 3. Per the germline V gene, CDR1 is MGHDK and CDR2 is SYGVNS.

The chain joins TRBV6-5 to TRBJ2-2; D perhaps matches TRBD1 (5 bases). CDR1 and CDR2 (germline): MNHEY, SVGAGI. With 6 bases removed from V and 2 bases from J, the gap between germline ends came to 13 bases. This CDR3 is 15 amino acids long. The CDR3 DNA reads TGTGCCAGCAGGCTAGGGGTCCTCAACACCGGGGAGCTGTTTTTT. This encodes CASRLGVLNTGELFF.

The chain uses TRBV6-5 and TRBJ2-7; possible D gene TRBD1, 5 bases. Germline V gene sequence: CDR1 MNHEY, CDR2 SVGAGI. V lost 2 bases, J lost 1 base, and 15 bases lay in between. This CDR3 has 16 amino acids. Here the CDR3 reads CASSYPLGLGSYEQYF. Here the CDR3 DNA reads TGTGCCAGCAGTTACCCCCTGGGGCTGGGATCCTACGAGCAGTACTTC.

This clone was seen more than once but under ten times. This chain uses TRBV5-1 with TRBJ2-4; weak D call: TRBD2 (5 bases). CDR1 and CDR2 (germline): SGHRS, YFSETQ. The CDR3 consists of 17 residues. Trimming took 4 bases from V and 3 from J, leaving 20 bases between them. CDR3: CASSPRTGDLVKNIQYF. In DNA form, the CDR3 reads TGCGCCAGCAGCCCCCGGACTGGAGACCTTGTCAAAAACATTCAGTACTTC.

This clone was counted once. This rearrangement joins TRBV7-9 to TRBJ2-1; perhaps TRBD2 as D (6 bases). V lost 3 bases and J lost 4, with 13 bases in between. CDR3 length: 15 amino acids. The germline V gene encodes CDR1 SEHNR and CDR2 FQNEAQ (reference sequence). The CDR3 here is CASSLLTGVYNEQFF. The CDR3 bases are TGTGCCAGCAGCTTGTTAACGGGGGTTTACAATGAGCAGTTCTTC.

The chain uses TRBV11-2 and TRBJ2-5; 8 positions agree with TRBD2. The J call is uncertain, as TRBJ2-7 better fits the DNA end. CDR1 and CDR2 (germline): SGHAT, FQNNGV. There are 15 residues in the CDR3. This CDR3 reads CASSFRRGADYEQYF. The CDR3 coding sequence is TGTGCCAGCAGCTTTCGGCGGGGGGCCGACTACGAGCAGTACTTC.

V and J are TRBV7-9 and TRBJ1-1, with 7 bases identical to TRBD1. The J segment lost 4 bases and the V segment lost 5 bases, leaving 16 bases of the junction unmatched. This CDR3 comprises 17 residues. The germline gives CDR1 SEHNR, CDR2 FQNEAQ (reference sequence). CDR3 sequence reads: CASSPMARQGLFTEAFF. DNA for the CDR3: TGTGCCAGCAGCCCTATGGCGAGACAGGGTTTGTTCACTGAAGCTTTCTTT.

The chain combines TRBV4-1 with TRBJ2-7; TRBD1 aligns across 9 bases. CDR1 and CDR2 from the germline V gene are MGHRA and YSYEKL. There are 15 residues in the CDR3. The V and J ends lost 4 bases and 3 bases, in that order; junction bases with no gene match: 7. The CDR3 protein is CASSRITGGSYEQYF. Here the CDR3 DNA reads TGCGCCAGCAGCCGAATCACAGGGGGCAGCTACGAGCAGTACTTC.

For the CDR3, the DNA is TGTGCCAGCTCACGGGTCGAGGTGGGGGGGAACACTGAAGCTTTCTTT. This gives the protein CASSRVEVGGNTEAFF. The J gene is TRBJ1-1, the V gene TRBV18; tentative D call: TRBD1 (5 bases). The CDR3 consists of 16 residues. V lost 4 bases and J 1 base, leaving 16 bases between the germline ends. CDR1 is KGHSH and CDR2 is LQKENI in the germline V gene.

CDR3 nucleotides: TGCGCCAGCAGCCAAGAATTGGAAACAGGGAACCTGCCCCAGCATTTT. It yields the protein CASSQELETGNLPQHF. The rearrangement links TRBV4-3 to TRBJ1-5; TRBD1 might be the D (6 bases). This CDR3 has 16 residues. V lost 0 bases and J lost 9, with 18 bases in between. The germline gives CDR1 LGHNA, CDR2 YSLEER.

The chain uses TRBV7-9 and TRBJ2-1; 7 bases match TRBD2. Germline CDR1 is SEHNR and CDR2 is FQNEAQ (reference sequence). V was clipped by 1 base and J by 10 bases; unmatched bases: 10. The CDR3 has 15 amino acids. The DNA for the CDR3 is TGTGCCAGCAGCTTAGGTAGCGGGCGGGTCGGAGAGCAGTTCTTC. It yields the protein CASSLGSGRVGEQFF. Based on the CDR3 plus reference TRBV7-9 and TRBJ2-1, the full variable domain is DTGVSQNPRHKITKRGQNVTFRCDPISEHNRLYWYRQTLGQGPEFLTYFQNEAQLEKSRLLSDRFSAERPKGSFSTLEIQRTEQGDSAMYLCASSLGSGRVGEQFFGPGTRLTVL.

The J gene is TRBJ2-7, the V gene TRBV4-1, with 9 positions matching TRBD1. CDR1 is MGHRA, CDR2 YSYEKL, per germline. The CDR3 totals 14 residues. V was pared by 0 bases and J by 7 bases, with 4 bases of the junction left unmatched. The CDR3 region is CASSQDRTGVEQYF. The CDR3 DNA reads TGCGCCAGCAGCCAAGATAGGACAGGGGTTGAGCAGTACTTC.

The chain recombines TRBV27 with TRBJ1-1; possible D gene TRBD1, 5 bases. The CDR3 sequence is 13 residues long. Germline CDR1 is MNHEY and CDR2 is SMNVEV (reference sequence). Trimming cost V 4 bases and J 2 bases, with 8 bases left between them. Written as DNA, the CDR3 is TGTGCCAGCAGTTCGGGACTTAACACTGAAGCTTTCTTT. This translates into CASSSGLNTEAFF.

Turning to this clone: The sample contains more than one DNA sequence encoding this CDR3. The chain is built from TRBV19 and TRBJ1-1, with 7 bases lining up with TRBD1. The germline CDR1 and CDR2 sequences are LNHDA and SQIVND (reference sequence). Trimming removed 5 bases from V and 5 bases from J; junction bases left unmatched: 5. The CDR3 sequence is 13 residues long. Written as DNA, the CDR3 is TGTGCCAGTAGTCCGACAGGGAGGACTGAAGCTTTCTTT. Translating gives CASSPTGRTEAFF.

This sequence joins TRBV4-2 and TRBJ1-1, with D possibly matching TRBD1 (5 bases). The CDR3 has 17 amino acids. Germline V lookup: CDR1 LGHNA, CDR2 YNFKEQ. Trimming removed 0 bases from V and 4 bases from J, with 18 bases in between. CDR3 in DNA: TGTGCCAGCAGCCAAGATGGTGGGGGGACCCTCGTCACTGAAGCTTTCTTT. This translates into CASSQDGGGTLVTEAFF.

The genes are TRBV28 and TRBJ2-3, with 8 bases identical to TRBD1. After removal of 5 bases from V and 5 bases from J, the junction contained 6 bases not matched to a gene. The germline CDR1 and CDR2 sequences are MDHEN and SYDVKM. The CDR3 loop spans 14 amino acids. The CDR3 nucleotides read TGTGCCAGCAGTAAAGACAGGGGCAAAGATACGCAGTATTTT. Translated, it gives CASSKDRGKDTQYF.

The V gene is TRBV5-1, the J gene TRBJ2-6, with D possibly matching TRBD2 (6 bases). The CDR3 has 18 amino acids. Germline CDR1 and CDR2: SGHRS and YFSETQ. Trimming left V 1 base short and J 0 bases short, with 14 bases between. CDR3 DNA: TGCGCCAGCAGCTTGCCCGGGACTCCCCTCTCTGGGGCCAACGTCCTGACTTTC. It yields the protein CASSLPGTPLSGANVLTF. Drawing the rest from reference TRBV5-1 and TRBJ2-6, the complete variable domain is KAGVTQTPRYLIKTRGQQVTLSCSPISGHRSVSWYQQTPGQGLQFLFEYFSETQRNKGNFPGRFSGRQFSNSRSEMNVSTLELGDSALYLCASSLPGTPLSGANVLTFGAGSRLTVL.

This chain uses TRBV6-1 with TRBJ1-2; a weak D match, TRBD1 (5 bases). Germline V gene lookup returns CDR1 MNHNS and CDR2 SASEGT. The V end was cut by 5 bases, the J end by 6 bases, with 10 bases between. The CDR3 runs 12 residues. The CDR3 DNA sequence: TGTGCCAGCAGTACCAGGGTCGATGGCTACACCTTC. It specifies CASSTRVDGYTF.